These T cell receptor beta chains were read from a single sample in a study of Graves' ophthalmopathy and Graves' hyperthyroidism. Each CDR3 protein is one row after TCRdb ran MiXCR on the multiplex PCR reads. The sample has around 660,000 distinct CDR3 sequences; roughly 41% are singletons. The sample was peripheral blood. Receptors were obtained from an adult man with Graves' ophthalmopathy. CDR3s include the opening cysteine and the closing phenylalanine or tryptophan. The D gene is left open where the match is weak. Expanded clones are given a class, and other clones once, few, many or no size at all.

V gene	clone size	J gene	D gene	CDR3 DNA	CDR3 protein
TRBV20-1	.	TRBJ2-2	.	TGCAGTGCTAGACCTCAGTGGACCGGGGAGCTGTTTTTT	CSARPQWTGELFF
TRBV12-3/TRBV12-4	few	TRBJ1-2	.	TGTGCCAGCAGTTTAGGCGACATACCGGCTGGCTACACCTTC	CASSLGDIPAGYTF
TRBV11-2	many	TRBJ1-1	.	TGTGCCAGCAGGGCAGGATCTCACACTGAAGCTTTCTTT	CASRAGSHTEAFF
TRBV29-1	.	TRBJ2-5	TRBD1	TGCAGCGTAGCCCCCCGGGACAGGGGACGTGAGACCCAGTACTTC	CSVAPRDRGRETQYF
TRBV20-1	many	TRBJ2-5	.	TGCAGTGCCCCCGCCGGGAGAGGGGTTTCCCAGTACTTC	CSAPAGRGVSQYF
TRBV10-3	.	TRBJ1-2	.	TGTGCCATCACGATGGGACCGTCGCGTGGCTACACCTTC	CAITMGPSRGYTF
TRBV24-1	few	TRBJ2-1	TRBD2	TGTGCCACCAGTTCGGCAAGCGGGAGTTTCTACAATGAGCAGTTCTTC	CATSSASGSFYNEQFF
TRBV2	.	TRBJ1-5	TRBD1	TGTGCCAGCAGGGGGACAGGGAGTAATCAGCCCCAGCATTTT	CASRGTGSNQPQHF
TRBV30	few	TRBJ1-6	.	TGTGCCTGGACCCTGGATAATTCACCCCTCCACTTT	CAWTLDNSPLHF
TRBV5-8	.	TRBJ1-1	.	TGTGCCAGCAGCCCGTATCTCGGCCGGAACACTGAAGCTTTCTTT	CASSPYLGRNTEAFF
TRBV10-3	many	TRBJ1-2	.	TGTGCCATCAGTGAGTCGTCATCCTATGGCTACACCTTC	CAISESSSYGYTF
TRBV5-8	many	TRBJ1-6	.	TGTGCCAGCAGCGCCGGGACACCCACTTCACTCCTCCACTTT	CASSAGTPTSLLHF
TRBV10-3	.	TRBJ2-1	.	TGTGCCATCAGTGAAGGAGGTAGGGAGCAGTTCTTC	CAISEGGREQFF
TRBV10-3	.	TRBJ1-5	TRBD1	TGTGCCATCAGTGCCGGGACAGGGCGGGAGACCCAGCATTTT	CAISAGTGRETQHF
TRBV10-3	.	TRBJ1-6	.	TGTGCCAGCAATCGAAGGGCCTATAATTCACCCCTCCACTTT	CASNRRAYNSPLHF
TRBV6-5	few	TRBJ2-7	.	TGTGCCAGCAGTCACCGGTGGGGGCCGACCTACGAGCAGTACTTC	CASSHRWGPTYEQYF
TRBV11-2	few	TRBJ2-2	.	TGTGCCAGCAGCGCCCGGACAGAGAACACCGGGGAGCTGTTTTTT	CASSARTENTGELFF
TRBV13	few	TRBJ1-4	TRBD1	TGCGCCAGCAGCCAGCTCCCCCAGGGGGCCGGTGAAAAACTGTTTTTT	CASSQLPQGAGEKLFF
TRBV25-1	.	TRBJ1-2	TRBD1	TGTGCCAGCAGTGCGGGACAGGTTGGTGGCTACACCTTC	CASSAGQVGGYTF
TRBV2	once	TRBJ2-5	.	TGTGCCAGCAGCGCTATCCCCGACGAGACCCAGTACTTC	CASSAIPDETQYF
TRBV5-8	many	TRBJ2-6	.	TGTGCCAGCAGCCCTCCGGGATCTGGGGCCAACGTCCTGACTTTC	CASSPPGSGANVLTF
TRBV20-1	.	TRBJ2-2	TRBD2	TGCAGTGTTAGGGTGGGCGGGAGTACTTCCGGGGAGCTGTTTTTT	CSVRVGGSTSGELFF
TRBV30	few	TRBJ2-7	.	TGTGCCTGGAGCAGGGCCTTCTACGAGCAGTACTTC	CAWSRAFYEQYF
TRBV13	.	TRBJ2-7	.	TGTGCCAGCAGCTCCACGGTCCGGGGGGAGCAGTACTTC	CASSSTVRGEQYF
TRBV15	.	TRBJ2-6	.	TGTGCCACCAGCGCACCCGCCTCTGGGGCCAACGTCCTGACTTTC	CATSAPASGANVLTF
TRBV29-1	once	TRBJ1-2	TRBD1	TGCAGCGTCGGGACAGGGCCCAACTATGGCTACACCTTC	CSVGTGPNYGYTF
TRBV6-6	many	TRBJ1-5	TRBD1	TGTGCCAGCAGTGGAACAGGGGGTAGGGCGCCCCAGCATTTT	CASSGTGGRAPQHF
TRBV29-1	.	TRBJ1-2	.	TGCAGCGTTGCTCGGGCCGGAGCTAACTATGGCTACACCTTC	CSVARAGANYGYTF
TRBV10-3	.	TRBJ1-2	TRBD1	TGTGCCAGCAGTGAGACAGGGGGGGATGGCTACACCTTC	CASSETGGDGYTF
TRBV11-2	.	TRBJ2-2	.	TGTGCCAGCAGCCCCCTCCGTAAGCATACCGGGGAGCTGTTTTTT	CASSPLRKHTGELFF
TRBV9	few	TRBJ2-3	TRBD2	TGTGCCAGCAGCGTAATAGCGGGGAGGACAGATACGCAGTATTTT	CASSVIAGRTDTQYF
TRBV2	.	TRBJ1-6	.	TGTGCCAGCAGTGAAGCCGGGGGTTATCATTCACCCCTCCACTTT	CASSEAGGYHSPLHF
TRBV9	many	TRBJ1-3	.	TGTGCCAGCAGCGTAGGGGGTGCTGGAAACACCATATATTTT	CASSVGGAGNTIYF
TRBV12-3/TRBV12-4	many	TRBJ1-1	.	TGTGCCACTACTAACCTGGGGATGTCTGAAGCTTTCTTT	CATTNLGMSEAFF
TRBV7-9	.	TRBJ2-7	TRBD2	TGCGCCAGCAGCCAAGAGCCCGGGACTAGCCCTCACGAGCAGTACTTC	CASSQEPGTSPHEQYF
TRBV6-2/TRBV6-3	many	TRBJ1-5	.	TGTGCCAGCAGTTGGGACATTAGCAATCAGCCCCAGCATTTT	CASSWDISNQPQHF
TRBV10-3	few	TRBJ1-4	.	TGTGCCATCAGTGACCGGGAAAAACTGTTTTTT	CAISDREKLFF
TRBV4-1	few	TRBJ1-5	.	TGCGCCAGCAGCCGGGCTCGGGAACATAATCAGCCCCAGCATTTT	CASSRAREHNQPQHF
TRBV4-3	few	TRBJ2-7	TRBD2	TGCGCCAGCAGCCCTAGCGGGGGGTCTACCTACGAGCAGTACTTC	CASSPSGGSTYEQYF
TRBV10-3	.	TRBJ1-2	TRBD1	TGTGCCATCAACACAGGGGTGACGGCTGGCTACACCTTC	CAINTGVTAGYTF